This TCR beta chain was recorded in a study of sequential checkpoint blockade in melanoma. About the research overall: TCRβ was sequenced from DNA of about 94 pretreatment tumors. Roughly 22 patients had tumor biopsies before treatment and at week 13. Study observations and caveats: Tumor T-cell fraction and clonality correlated with PD-L1 and CD8+ counts. In arm A, pretreatment tumor clonality was associated with response.

CDR3 length equals 18 residues. With 0 bases removed from V and 3 bases from J, the gap between germline ends came to 20 bases. Germline CDR1 is MNHGY and CDR2 is SAAAGT. Stated treatment: randomized to nivolumab then ipilimumab (arm A) or the reverse (arm B). Here immunoSEQ multiplex PCR was the method, and the copy in TCRdb shows in-frame clones only, minus some. The data show a few thousand clones, approximately 39% seen once. A remark on this clone: Antigen: not known.

This TCR was sampled from a human donor with melanoma. The chain joins TRBV6-8 to TRBJ1-2; the D gene is possibly TRBD1 (5 bases). The material was tumor tissue (inferred from file names), obtained from a patient given nivolumab and ipilimumab in sequence. In nucleotides, the CDR3 is TGTGCCAGCAGTTACTCCTTCGGGGGAGGACGAGGGGACTATGGCTACACCTTC. This gives the protein CASSYSFGGGRGDYGYTF.